This T cell receptor beta chain was obtained from a study of blood T cells in healthy people across ages (dated by TCRdb to between 2014 and 2016). Notes on the research overall: Template switching captured roughly one uniquely barcoded TCR beta cDNA molecule per two T cells in model experiments. Using deep sequencing normalized with unique cDNA molecular identifiers, the study measured how TCR beta repertoire diversity changes with age. The donors were split into four age groups: young (average around 15 years), middle-aged (about 40), aged (about 62) and long-lived (more than 80). The study analyzed two additional independent replicas of 1 million unique cDNA reads from the same blood draw for two donors, one aged 18 to 29 and one aged 80 or older. Overall results and qualifications from the work: Compared with the aged group, more naive CD4+ T cells, fewer expanded clones and increased TCR diversity were shown by the long-lived group, suggesting age selection. Conclusive comparison of naive and antigen-experienced compartments was prevented by the profiling of bulk unsorted PBMCs. Estimates of total diversity based on one million sequenced T cells were considered lower bounds and underestimates. Because the CMV infection status of the donors was unknown, age-related changes in expanded clonotypes may potentially have been confounded. As age increased, observed TCR beta diversity per million T cells dropped in a roughly linear way, and a significant reduction was already evident by age about 40. The percentage of naive T cells measured by flow cytometry correlated strongly with observed TCR beta diversity.

Systemically healthy Caucasian individuals from Russia, about 38 in total and aged about 6 to 90 years, were included as donors. Approximately 9.3 milliliters of peripheral blood were drawn from each donor into EDTA-treated Vacutainer tubes. Ficoll-Paque density-gradient centrifugation was used to isolate PBMCs, with at least 6.5 million obtained per sample. Trizol reagent was used to extract total RNA from PBMCs, with at least 5.5 micrograms per sample. Naive CD45RAhigh/CD27high T cell percentages were measured by flow cytometry on a PBMC aliquot from every donor. To prepare the library, 5' RACE was applied. Sequenced on an Illumina HiSeq 2500. The second PCR ran for roughly 6 to 11 cycles and used a J-beta primer mix along with a sample-barcoded 5' primer. A unique molecular identifier was introduced onto each TCR beta cDNA molecule by a template-switch 5' adaptor carrying 12 random nucleotides. Each sample yielded at least 2.5 million CDR3-containing paired-end reads. All of the RNA was converted into first-strand cDNA using the Mint cDNA synthesis kit, with a TRBC-specific oligonucleotide serving as the primer. Following uracil-DNA glycosylase treatment, a first 18-cycle PCR with universal primers M1SS and BC2_uni_R was performed on all cDNA. Per the source publication's procedure: For normalization, 1 million high-quality reads were randomly selected from each sample, with every read carrying a distinct molecular identifier. Reads sharing molecular identifiers were discarded rather than binned into consensus sequences. MiTCR, with a Q25 quality threshold and the strictest error-elimination algorithm, was used for CDR3 identification, clonotype clustering and error correction. A nonparametric unseen species model with Euler transformation was used to estimate a lower bound on total TCR beta diversity. In-frame beta chains were kept once TCRdb had trimmed the public reads at Q25 with fastp and called clones with MiXCR. One record per CDR3 amino acid sequence lists the most common genes and DNA. What appears here as the V and J calls and clone size reflects TCRdb's work, not the paper's. This sample is represented by some 560,000 distinct CDR3 sequences; around 27% of them were singletons. The ten biggest clones cover approximately 3.7% of the sample.

This clonotype has just a few counts. The antigen it binds to is not known. No much larger clone is present one base from it, and per-base qualities are unavailable. These data were likewise used in another study, on T cells of mothers and their children. Per that second paper: Donors were nine systemically healthy Caucasian individuals: three mothers and their six children. cDNA synthesis consumed the entire amount of extracted RNA, loaded at approximately 1.6 ug RNA in each 15 ul reaction. In the second PCR, the M1S primer introduced both the sample barcodes and 2-4 random nucleotides. Over 8.5 million TCR beta CDR3 reads were obtained for each mother, and millions of reads were obtained for each child. Thymic selection similarly shapes TCR recombination output in related and unrelated pairs, with minor effect from inherited differences. Normalized repertoire overlap was always found to be slightly, but never significantly, higher in related mother-child pairs than in unrelated mother-child pairs. No persistent microchimeric T cell clones were detected, at a sensitivity of roughly 99 clones per million clonotypes. In the study, deep NGS was used to compare the TCR beta repertoires of mothers and children, and features distinguishing related mother-child pairs from unrelated individuals were sought. The mean age was roughly 36 +/- 4 years for the mothers and roughly 11 +/- 4 years for the children. After adapter ligation with NEBNext reagents, the libraries were sequenced on Illumina HiSeq 2000 with 100+100 nt paired-end reads. To prevent cross-contamination, the mother and child libraries were prepared a month apart and were sequenced in separate runs. For each donor, between about 500,000 and 2,100,000 distinct TCR beta clonotypes were identified. Naive TCR beta clonotypes were estimated from low-frequency clonotypes matched to each donor's FACS-determined naive share, without sorting.

The receptor was derived from a boy aged 2 to 10 in good health. Sequencing used blood.

The CDR3 reads as follows: CASSYSLAGVWEQYF. The DNA sequence is TGTGCCAGCAGTTACTCCTTAGCGGGAGTTTGGGAGCAGTACTTC. The rearranged segments are TRBV6-2 or TRBV6-3 and TRBJ2-7; 9 bases in the junction line up with TRBD2. V and J are trimmed by 0 bases and 7 bases, and the gene matches miss 7 bases of the junction. CDR1 MNHEY and CDR2 SVGEGT are derived from the germline V gene. Including cysteine and phenylalanine, the CDR3 has 15 amino acids. Only the CDR3 DNA stays, 45 bases, in frame from base 1.